This T cell receptor (beta chain) was recorded in a study of T cell repertoires in cytomegalovirus infection. Study in general: Both recently identified HLA-C-restricted and well-studied HLA-B-restricted CMV epitopes were used in the study.

This clonotype was counted many times. What it binds is not known. V was trimmed by 2 bases and J by 6 bases, leaving 14 bases between them. Germline CDR1 reads SEHNR; CDR2 reads FQNEAQ (reference sequence). The CDR3 is made up of 15 amino acids. Study-level findings and limits: Cumulative frequency of public TCR beta families picked out carriers of CMV plus the relevant HLA. Clonotypes of TCR beta that were HLA-C-restricted and CMV-specific dominated the ex vivo response.

MiXCR, run by TCRdb on the reads, gives a single entry per CDR3 protein. The data contain 20,000 or so distinct CDR3 sequences, about 22% of them singletons. The sample consisted of CD8+ T cells from cultured PBMCs, taken from culture after CMV antigen stimulation. The sequence was obtained from a human donor in good health (CMV status not recorded). Some clones in this sample may be carry-over from other donors' samples. This chain joins TRBV7-9 and TRBJ2-1; D gene ambiguous. This chain's CDR3 is CASSLLPHLLNEQFF. The CDR3 DNA follows: TGTGCCAGCAGCTTACTCCCCCATTTACTCAATGAGCAGTTCTTC.